This TCR beta chain appears in the sequencing data of a study of identical twins. Per germline, CDR1 SEHNR and CDR2 FQNEAQ (reference sequence). The CDR3 runs 16 residues. Trimming at V came to 3 bases and at J to 2 bases, leaving 5 bases not matched to a gene. This clonotype showed up just a few times. Each CDR3 protein gets one entry after TCRdb re-called the 5' RACE reads with MiXCR. The sample lists about 700,000 distinct CDR3 sequences, 5.5% to 6.5% occurring once. The chain combines TRBV7-9 with TRBJ2-3, with 10 bases lining up with TRBD2. The sequenced sample was naive T cells sorted from blood. This receptor was obtained from a young man in good health. CDR3 nucleotides: TGTGCCAGCAGCTTCGGGACTAGCGAAGTCACAGATACGCAGTATTTT. It encodes CASSFGTSEVTDTQYF. Complete variable domain (other parts from reference TRBV7-9 and TRBJ2-3): DTGVSQNPRHKITKRGQNVTFRCDPISEHNRLYWYRQTLGQGPEFLTYFQNEAQLEKSRLLSDRFSAERPKGSFSTLEIQRTEQGDSAMYLCASSFGTSEVTDTQYFGPGTRLTVL.